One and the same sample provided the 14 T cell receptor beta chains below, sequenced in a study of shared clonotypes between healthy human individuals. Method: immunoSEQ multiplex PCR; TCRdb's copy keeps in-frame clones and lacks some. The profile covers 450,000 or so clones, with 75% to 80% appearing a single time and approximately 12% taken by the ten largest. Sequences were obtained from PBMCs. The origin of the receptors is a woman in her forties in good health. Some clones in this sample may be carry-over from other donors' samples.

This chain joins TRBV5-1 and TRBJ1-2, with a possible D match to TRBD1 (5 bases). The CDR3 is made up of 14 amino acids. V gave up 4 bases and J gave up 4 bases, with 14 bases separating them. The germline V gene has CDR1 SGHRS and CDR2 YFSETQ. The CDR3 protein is CASSLSTGFYGYTF. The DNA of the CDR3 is TGCGCCAGCAGCCTAAGCACAGGCTTCTATGGCTACACCTTC.

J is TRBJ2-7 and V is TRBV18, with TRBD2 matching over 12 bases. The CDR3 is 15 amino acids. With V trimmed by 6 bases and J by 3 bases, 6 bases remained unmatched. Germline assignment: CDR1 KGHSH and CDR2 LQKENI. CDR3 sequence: CASSPGTSGYYEQYF. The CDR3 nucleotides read TGTGCCAGCTCGCCCGGGACTAGCGGGTACTACGAGCAGTACTTC.

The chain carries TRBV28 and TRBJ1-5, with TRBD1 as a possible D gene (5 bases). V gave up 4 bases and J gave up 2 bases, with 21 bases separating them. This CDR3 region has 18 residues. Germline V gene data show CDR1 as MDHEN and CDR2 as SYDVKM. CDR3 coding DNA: TGTGCCAGCAGTTCTCCAGGGCAGAACTTCTGGGGCAATCAGCCCCAGCATTTT. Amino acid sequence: CASSSPGQNFWGNQPQHF.

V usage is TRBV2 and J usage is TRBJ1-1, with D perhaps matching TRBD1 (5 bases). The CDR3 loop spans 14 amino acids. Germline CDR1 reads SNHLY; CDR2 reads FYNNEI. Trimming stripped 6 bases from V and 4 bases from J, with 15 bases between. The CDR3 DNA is TGTGCCAGCAGCCTCGTGGGGGGGACCACTGAAGCTTTCTTT. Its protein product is CASSLVGGTTEAFF.

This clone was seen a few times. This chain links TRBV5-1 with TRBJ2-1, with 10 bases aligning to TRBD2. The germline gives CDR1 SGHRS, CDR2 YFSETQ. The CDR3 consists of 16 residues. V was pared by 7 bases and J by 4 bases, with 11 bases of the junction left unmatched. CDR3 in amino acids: CASAADRAGGYNEQFF. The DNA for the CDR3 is TGCGCCAGCGCCGCCGACCGAGCGGGAGGGTACAATGAGCAGTTCTTC.

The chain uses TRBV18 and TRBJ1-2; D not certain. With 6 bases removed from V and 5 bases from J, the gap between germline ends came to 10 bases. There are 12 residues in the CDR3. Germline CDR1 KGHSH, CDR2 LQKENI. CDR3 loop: CASSAVGYGYTF. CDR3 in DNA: TGTGCCAGCTCGGCGGTGGGGTATGGCTACACCTTC.

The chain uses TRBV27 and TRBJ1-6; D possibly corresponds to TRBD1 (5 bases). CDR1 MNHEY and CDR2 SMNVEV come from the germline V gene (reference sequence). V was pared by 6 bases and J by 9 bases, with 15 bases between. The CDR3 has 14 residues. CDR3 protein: CASSPTPRGSPLHF. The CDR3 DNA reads TGTGCCAGCAGCCCGACCCCTAGGGGTTCACCCCTCCACTTT.

CDR3 amino acids: CASSLEGRNTEAFF. The CDR3 DNA reads as TGTGCCAGCAGCTTAGAGGGGAGAAACACTGAAGCTTTCTTT. This rearrangement joins TRBV7-8 to TRBJ1-1; a possible D gene is TRBD1 (5 bases). Germline CDR1 SGHVS, CDR2 FQNEAQ. The CDR3 loop spans 14 amino acids. V was trimmed by 1 base and J by 2 bases, leaving 8 bases between them. The whole variable domain, filled in from reference TRBV7-8 and TRBJ1-1, reads GAGVSQSPRYKVAKRGQDVALRCDPISGHVSLFWYQQALGQGPEFLTYFQNEAQLDKSGLPSDRFFAERPEGSVSTLKIQRTQQEDSAVYLCASSLEGRNTEAFFGQGTRLTVV.

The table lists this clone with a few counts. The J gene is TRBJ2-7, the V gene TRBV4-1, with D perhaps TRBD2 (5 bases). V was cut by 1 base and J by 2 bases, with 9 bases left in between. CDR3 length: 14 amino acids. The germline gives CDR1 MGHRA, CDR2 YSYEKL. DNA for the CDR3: TGCGCCAGCAGCCAAGTGAAGCGGACCTACGAGCAGTACTTC. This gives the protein CASSQVKRTYEQYF.

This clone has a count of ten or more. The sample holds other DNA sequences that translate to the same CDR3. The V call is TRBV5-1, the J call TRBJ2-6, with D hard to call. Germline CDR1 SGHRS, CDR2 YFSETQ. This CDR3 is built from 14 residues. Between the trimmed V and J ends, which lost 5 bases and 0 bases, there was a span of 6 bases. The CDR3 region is CASRVSSGANVLTF. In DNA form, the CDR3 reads TGCGCCAGCAGGGTCAGCTCTGGGGCCAACGTCCTGACTTTC.

The CDR3 coding sequence is TGTGCCAGCAGTTTGGACGGGGGCAATCAGCCCCAGCATTTT. Amino acids: CASSLDGGNQPQHF. V usage is TRBV28 and J usage is TRBJ1-5; D is uncertain. V was cut by 3 bases and J by 2 bases, with 8 bases left in between. This CDR3 spans 14 amino acids. Looked up from germline, CDR1 is MDHEN and CDR2 is SYDVKM.

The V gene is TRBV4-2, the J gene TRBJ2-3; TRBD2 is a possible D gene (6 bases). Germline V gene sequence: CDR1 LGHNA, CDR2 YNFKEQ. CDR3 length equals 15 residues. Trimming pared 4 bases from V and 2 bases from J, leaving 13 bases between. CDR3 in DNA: TGTGCCAGCAGCCCCAGGGAGGCGGACACAGATACGCAGTATTTT. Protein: CASSPREADTDTQYF.

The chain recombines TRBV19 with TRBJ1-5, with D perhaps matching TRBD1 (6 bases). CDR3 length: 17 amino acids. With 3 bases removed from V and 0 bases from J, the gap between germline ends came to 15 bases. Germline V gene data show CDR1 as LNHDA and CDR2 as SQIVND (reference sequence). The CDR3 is CASSIIRGWYSNQPQHF. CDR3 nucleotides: TGTGCCAGTAGTATCATCAGGGGTTGGTATAGCAATCAGCCCCAGCATTTT.

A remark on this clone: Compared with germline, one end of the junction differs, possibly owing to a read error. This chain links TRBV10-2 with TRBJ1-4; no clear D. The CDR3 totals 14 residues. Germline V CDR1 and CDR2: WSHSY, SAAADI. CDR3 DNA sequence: TGCGCCAGCGCCCCAGGAGAGCGAAATGAAAAACTGTTTTTC. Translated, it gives CASAPGERNEKLFF.